A selection of T cell receptor beta chains follows, all from one sample in a study of CD8 T cells in ankylosing spondylitis. Each CDR3 protein gets one entry after TCRdb re-called the 5' RACE reads with MiXCR. This sample has 750,000 to 850,000 distinct CDR3 sequences, with 10% to 15% found just once. Sequencing was performed on blood, either unsorted or a sorted T cell fraction (not recorded which). The source is a male donor with ankylosing spondylitis. Both conserved end residues are part of each CDR3. Clone size is shown for a subset of rows, as once, few, many or a class of expanded clone.

15	TRBJ1-6	TRBV6-1	NA	CASSPRGGLNSPLHF
15	TRBJ1-5	TRBV27	few	CASSASRAPNQPQHF
15	TRBJ2-3	TRBV18	many	CASSPTWTGADTQYF
12	TRBJ1-5	TRBV7-8	NA	CASSLDRGPQHF
16	TRBJ1-3	TRBV18	NA	CASSPIPGSSGNTIYF
14	TRBJ2-2	TRBV7-2	many	CASGSQGGTGELFF
13	TRBJ2-1	TRBV7-2	few	CASSLVLRDEQFF
15	TRBJ2-3	TRBV5-1	few	CASSKLAGGEDTQYF
16	TRBJ1-5	TRBV7-9	NA	CASSKTGDRGLQPQHF
16	TRBJ2-5	TRBV20-1	few	CSARDYLRGPQETQYF
13	TRBJ2-7	TRBV7-2	NA	CASSFGTSSEQYF
13	TRBJ2-7	TRBV18	few	CASSPIDSYEQYF
15	TRBJ1-5	TRBV7-2	few	CASSLADRIGQPQHF
15	TRBJ2-3	TRBV7-2	few	CASSLAPGLTDTQYF
14	TRBJ1-1	TRBV28	NA	CASSEGGRNTEAFF
15	TRBJ1-1	TRBV6-5	NA	CASSYSRRGHTEAFF
18	TRBJ2-3	TRBV5-1	few	CASSLLPGLAGSTDTQYF
16	TRBJ2-1	TRBV7-8	few	CASSTTGLAGGNEQFF
13	TRBJ1-1	TRBV10-3	NA	CAISFPGHNEAFF
13	TRBJ2-7	TRBV6-1	NA	CASSEGDGYEQYF
15	TRBJ1-2	TRBV10-3	NA	CAISIMAGVGYGYTF
14	TRBJ1-1	TRBV20-1	many	CSARLGGPETEAFF
14	TRBJ2-2	TRBV5-6	many	CASSLRLNTGELFF
12	TRBJ1-5	TRBV6-2/TRBV6-3	many	CASSYLGQPQHF
11	TRBJ2-7	TRBV20-1	few	CKLGGSHEQYF
16	TRBJ2-2	TRBV5-1	few	CASSLGSGLNTGELFF
15	TRBJ2-1	TRBV20-1	few	CSASALAGVRNEQFF
12	TRBJ2-7	TRBV6-1	NA	CASRSGIYEQYF
14	TRBJ2-1	TRBV29-1	many	CSVSGTSGMYEQFF
13	TRBJ1-3	TRBV12-3/TRBV12-4	few	CASSSLGGNTIYF
14	TRBJ2-7	TRBV20-1	NA	CSAGLDGRSYEQYF
14	TRBJ1-1	TRBV7-2	few	CASKIGTANTEAFF
13	TRBJ1-1	TRBV20-1	few	CSAKSPMNTEAFF
13	TRBJ1-4	TRBV20-1	NA	CSAGTGSIEKLFF
14	TRBJ2-3	TRBV9	few	CASSPRGTTDTQYF
12	TRBJ2-1	TRBV5-6	few	CASSFKRYEQFF
16	TRBJ2-1	TRBV7-8	NA	CASSIYWGARAGEQFF
12	TRBJ2-7	TRBV2	many	CASSEQSYEQYF
11	TRBJ2-5	TRBV29-1	few	CSAWGAGDLYF
15	TRBJ2-3	TRBV7-3	NA	CASSRSGTSTDTQYF
13	TRBJ2-5	TRBV7-2	few	CASSLNWKETQYF
14	TRBJ2-2	TRBV21-1	NA	CASSTRVNTGELFF
14	TRBJ1-3	TRBV7-2	once	CASSRGPSGNTIYF
13	TRBJ1-6	TRBV12-3/TRBV12-4	NA	CASSGGVSFPLHF
15	TRBJ2-2	TRBV7-6	NA	CASSLGGWRTGELFF
12	TRBJ1-1	TRBV29-1	NA	CSVRQWNTEAFF
16	TRBJ2-3	TRBV9	NA	CASSVGNSAFTDTQYF
16	TRBJ1-5	TRBV27	few	CASSLSSGFYAQPQHF
13	TRBJ1-3	TRBV12-3/TRBV12-4	NA	CASSLMLGNTIYF
14	TRBJ2-5	TRBV11-3	NA	CASSSPRRGETQYF
16	TRBJ2-6	TRBV5-1	few	CASSSRWSSGANVLTF
13	TRBJ1-1	TRBV27	few	CASNGWGNTEAFF
15	TRBJ2-5	TRBV12-3/TRBV12-4	few	CASSLNQGVGETQYF
13	TRBJ2-7	TRBV3-1	NA	CASSQSDRYEQYF
16	TRBJ2-1	TRBV15	many	CATSRDRDSSYNEQFF
14	TRBJ2-2	TRBV5-5	NA	CASSPGIPTGELFF
16	TRBJ2-1	TRBV6-2/TRBV6-3	few	CASSYSDRSSIDEQFF
11	TRBJ1-2	TRBV10-3	many	CAISGTGGYTF